This is a list of T cell receptor beta chains from one sample in a study of shared clonotypes between healthy human individuals. Clones were read by immunoSEQ multiplex PCR, and TCRdb kept only the in-frame ones, dropping some. The repertoire holds 2 million or so clones, with over 85% as singletons. The sample consisted of naive CD8+ T cells sorted from blood. These receptors originate from a man aged 18 to 29 in good health. The CDR3 runs from the conserved cysteine through the conserved F or W. Each record gives: D gene, clone size, J gene, V gene, CDR3 protein, CDR3 DNA. A D gene is named only where the DNA matches it firmly. Not all rows give a size; the values are once, few, many and, for expanded clones, a class.

- | - | TRBJ2-3 | TRBV11-2 | CASSLAGASTDTQYF | TGTGCCAGCAGCTTAGCGGGGGCTAGCACAGATACGCAGTATTTT
- | - | TRBJ2-7 | TRBV19 | CASSIDGEVYEQYF | TGTGCCAGTAGTATCGACGGGGAGGTCTACGAGCAGTACTTC
TRBD1 | - | TRBJ2-2 | TRBV13 | CASRAGTGLGGELFF | TGTGCCAGCAGAGCCGGGACAGGGCTGGGCGGGGAGCTGTTTTTT
TRBD1 | - | TRBJ1-2 | TRBV4-3 | CASSHGTGSYDGYTF | TGCGCCAGCAGCCACGGGACAGGGTCTTATGATGGCTACACCTTC
TRBD1 | - | TRBJ1-2 | TRBV7-9 | CASSFLRTGVFSDNYGYTF | TGTGCCAGCAGCTTTCTCCGGACAGGGGTCTTTTCCGACAACTATGGCTACACCTTC
- | - | TRBJ2-3 | TRBV7-2 | CASSFFAADTQYF | TGTGCCAGCAGCTTTTTTGCGGCAGATACGCAGTATTTT
TRBD2 | - | TRBJ2-1 | TRBV4-3 | CASSQAGGYNEQFF | TGCGCCAGCAGCCAAGCGGGAGGATACAATGAGCAGTTCTTC
- | - | TRBJ2-2 | TRBV7-7 | CASSLSTGSGELFF | TGTGCTAGCAGCCTCAGTACAGGGTCCGGGGAGCTGTTTTTT
- | - | TRBJ2-7 | TRBV11-2 | CASSLGFEGPSFYEQYF | TGTGCCAGCAGCTTAGGTTTTGAGGGCCCGAGCTTCTACGAGCAGTACTTC
TRBD2 | - | TRBJ2-5 | TRBV4-3 | CASSRILAGEETQYF | TGCGCCAGCAGCCGAATACTAGCGGGAGAGGAGACCCAGTACTTC
- | - | TRBJ2-7 | TRBV20-1 | CSARQGYEQYF | TGCAGTGCTAGACAAGGCTACGAGCAGTACTTC
- | - | TRBJ2-3 | TRBV4-1 | CASSQVSASVTSTDTQYF | TGCGCCAGCAGCCAAGTCTCCGCTAGCGTAACTAGCACAGATACGCAGTATTTT
TRBD1 | once | TRBJ2-3 | TRBV29-1 | CSVEEGTGPDTQYF | TGCAGCGTTGAAGAAGGGACAGGGCCAGATACGCAGTATTTT
TRBD1 | - | TRBJ1-3 | TRBV27 | CASSTTGIAGNTIYF | TGTGCCAGCAGCACGACAGGGATCGCTGGAAACACCATATATTTT
TRBD1 | - | TRBJ1-5 | TRBV4-1 | CASSQDRGLGQPQHF | TGCGCCAGCAGCCAAGACAGGGGGCTAGGACAGCCCCAGCATTTT
- | - | TRBJ2-1 | TRBV7-9 | CASSFMGVGSYNEQFF | TGTGCCAGCAGCTTTATGGGGGTAGGCTCCTACAATGAGCAGTTCTTC
- | - | TRBJ2-5 | TRBV6-5 | CASSYSGQQETQYF | TGTGCCAGCAGTTACTCCGGACAGCAAGAGACCCAGTACTTC
TRBD2 | - | TRBJ2-7 | TRBV5-8 | CASSFRSVAGGSSYEQYF | TGTGCCAGCAGCTTTCGGAGTGTGGCGGGAGGGAGCTCCTACGAGCAGTACTTC
- | - | TRBJ2-1 | TRBV5-4 | CATHRLGNEQFF | TGTGCCACCCATCGGCTGGGTAATGAGCAGTTCTTC
- | - | TRBJ2-7 | TRBV5-6 | CASSLQGKSYEQYF | TGTGCCAGCAGCTTACAGGGCAAGTCCTACGAGCAGTACTTC
- | - | TRBJ1-1 | TRBV6-6 | CASSYRDTEAFF | TGTGCCAGCAGTTACAGAGACACTGAAGCTTTCTTT
- | once | TRBJ1-4 | TRBV11-3 | CASSLHRWALNEKLFF | TGTGCCAGCAGCTTGCATAGGTGGGCACTTAATGAAAAACTGTTTTTT
- | - | TRBJ2-2 | TRBV13 | CASTDSGEGDGELFF | TGTGCCAGCACCGACAGCGGGGAGGGGGACGGGGAGCTGTTTTTT
- | - | TRBJ1-6 | TRBV27 | CASSYRFQSPLHF | TGTGCCAGCAGTTACAGGTTTCAGTCACCCCTCCACTTT
TRBD1 | - | TRBJ2-7 | TRBV7-9 | CASSFNRDRAGYEQYF | TGTGCCAGCAGCTTCAATCGGGACAGGGCGGGGTACGAGCAGTACTTC